This T cell receptor (beta chain) comes out of a study of T cells after yellow fever vaccination. TCRdb recomputed calls from the 5' RACE reads with MiXCR, one row per CDR3 protein. Here the sample spans 350,000 or so distinct CDR3 sequences, approximately 8% being singletons. About this clonotype: The antigen is not known.

Findings and caveats of the study: There was a small share of clonotypes that showed up in both the CD4 and CD8 compartments.

The receptor's source is a man aged 18 to 29 who received the YFV17D yellow fever vaccine. The material was PBMCs, obtained around 45 days after the first yellow fever vaccination.

The CDR3 nucleotides read TGCAGTGCTAGGGACTCTGGGGCCAACGTCCTGACTTTC. Its translation: CSARDSGANVLTF. This sequence joins TRBV20-1 and TRBJ2-6; D remains unclear. CDR3 size: 13 residues. V was shortened by 3 bases and J by 0 bases, with 3 bases between the two germline ends. Germline loops: CDR1 DFQATT, CDR2 SNEGSKA (reference sequence).